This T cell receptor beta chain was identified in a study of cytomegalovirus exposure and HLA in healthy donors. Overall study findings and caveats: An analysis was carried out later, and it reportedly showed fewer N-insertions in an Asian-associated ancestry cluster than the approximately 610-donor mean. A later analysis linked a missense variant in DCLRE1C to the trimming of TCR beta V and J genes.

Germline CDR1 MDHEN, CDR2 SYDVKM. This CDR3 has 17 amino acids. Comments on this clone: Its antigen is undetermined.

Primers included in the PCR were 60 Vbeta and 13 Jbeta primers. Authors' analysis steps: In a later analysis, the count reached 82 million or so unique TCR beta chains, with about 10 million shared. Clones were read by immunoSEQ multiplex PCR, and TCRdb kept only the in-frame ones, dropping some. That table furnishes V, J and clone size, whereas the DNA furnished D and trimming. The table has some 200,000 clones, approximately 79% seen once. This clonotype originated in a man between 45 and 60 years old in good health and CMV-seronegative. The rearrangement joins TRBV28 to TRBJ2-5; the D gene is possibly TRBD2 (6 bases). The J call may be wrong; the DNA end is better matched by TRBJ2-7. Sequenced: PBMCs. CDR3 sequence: CASSSPIVGSKVSEQYF. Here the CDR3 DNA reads TGTGCCAGCAGTTCGCCCATCGTCGGGAGTAAGGTCTCCGAGCAGTACTTC.